This T cell receptor (beta chain) was captured by sequencing in a study of blood T cell repertoires in COVID-19. CDR1 and CDR2 from the germline V gene are LNHDA and SQIVND (reference sequence). CDR3 length: 15 amino acids. V was pared by 5 bases and J by 0 bases, with 5 bases of the junction left unmatched. Sequencing was performed with immunoSEQ multiplex PCR; in TCRdb, only in-frame clones are kept and a portion is missing. The table includes 95,000 to 150,000 clones, nearly 90% detected once. This rearrangement joins TRBV19 to TRBJ1-1; 8 positions agree with TRBD1. The sequenced sample consisted of peripheral blood. This TCR was sampled from a woman aged 55-69 years with COVID-19, enrolled during active disease. CDR3 in amino acids: CASSPRTGMNTEAFF. The CDR3 DNA reads TGTGCCAGTAGTCCCCGGACAGGGATGAACACTGAAGCTTTCTTT.